A single sample gave rise to the 22 T cell receptor beta chains below, sequenced in a study of cytomegalovirus exposure and HLA in healthy donors. The PCR employed 60 Vbeta primers together with 13 Jbeta primers. Some clones are missing from TCRdb's copy, which holds only in-frame ones; the method was immunoSEQ multiplex PCR. The repertoire has approximately 100,000 clones, 75% of them found once; the top ten carry less than 11%. Source material: PBMCs. Receptors originate from a man aged 45-60 years in good health and CMV-seronegative.

The J gene is TRBJ2-5, the V gene TRBV10-3, with D perhaps matching TRBD2 (5 bases). The CDR3 is 14 residues long. V was pared by 3 bases and J by 7 bases, with 15 bases between. Germline V gene data show CDR1 as ENHRY and CDR2 as SYGVKD. As DNA, the CDR3 is TGTGCCATCAGTGAATCGGGGTCCCAACGGACCCAGTACTTC. Its translation: CAISESGSQRTQYF.

The rearrangement links TRBV29-1 to TRBJ2-7, with a possible D match to TRBD2 (6 bases). This CDR3 region has 13 residues. V shed 2 bases and J shed 3 bases, with 11 bases lying between them. In germline, CDR1 is SQVTM, CDR2 ANQGSEA. The DNA of the CDR3 is TGCAGCGTTGAACGTCTCGGGGGCTACGAGCAGTACTTC. It is translated as CSVERLGGYEQYF.

For the CDR3, the DNA is TGCAGCACCCGGGACAGTAAAAACATTCAGTACTTC. Residues: CSTRDSKNIQYF. V usage is TRBV29-1 and J usage is TRBJ2-4; 7 bases are a match to TRBD1. This CDR3 contains 12 residues. Germline V gene lookup returns CDR1 SQVTM and CDR2 ANQGSEA. V gave up 8 bases and J gave up 4 bases; unmatched junction bases: 5.

This clone was seen a few times. This chain connects TRBV7-3 to TRBJ2-4; D call uncertain. The germline CDR1 and CDR2 sequences are SGHTA and FQGTGA. Trimming stripped 5 bases from V and 1 base from J, with 12 bases between. CDR3 length: 15 amino acids. The CDR3 spells CASSPFEWAKNIQYF. In nucleotides, the CDR3 is TGTGCCAGCAGCCCCTTTGAGTGGGCCAAAAACATTCAGTACTTC. The variable domain in full, with the rest retrieved from reference TRBV7-3 and TRBJ2-4, is GAGVSQTPSNKVTEKGKYVELRCDPISGHTALYWYRQSLGQGPEFLIYFQGTGAADDSGLPNDRFFAVRPEGSVSTLKIQRTERGDSAVYLCASSPFEWAKNIQYFGAGTRLSVL.

The rearrangement links TRBV28 to TRBJ2-1, with 11 bases fitting TRBD2. CDR3 length equals 16 residues. V lost 6 bases and J lost 3; bases outside the gene matches: 7. The V gene's germline CDR1 is MDHEN and CDR2 SYDVKM. The CDR3 spells CASSSGLAGIYNEQFF. As DNA, the CDR3 is TGTGCCAGCAGCTCCGGACTAGCGGGTATCTACAATGAGCAGTTCTTC.

This chain uses TRBV7-2 with TRBJ2-7, with 8 bases fitting TRBD1. Judging by the DNA end, TRBJ2-5 fits better; the J call may be wrong. Germline V gene lookup returns CDR1 SGHTA and CDR2 FQGNSA. The CDR3 has 15 residues. The CDR3 sequence: CASSLRDRKQETQYF. In nucleotides, the CDR3 is TGTGCCAGCAGCTTACGGGACAGGAAACAAGAGACCCAGTACTTC.

The chain links TRBV6-1 to TRBJ1-2, with 7 bases matching TRBD1. Germline V gene data show CDR1 as MNHNS and CDR2 as SASEGT. V lost 5 bases, J lost 6 bases, and 6 bases stayed unmatched. This CDR3 is built from 13 residues. CDR3 nucleotide sequence: TGTGCCAGCAGTCCTTCCGGGACAGATGGCTACACCTTC. Its translation is CASSPSGTDGYTF.

The chain employs TRBV16 and TRBJ1-2; maybe TRBD1 (6 bases). Germline assignment: CDR1 KGHSY and CDR2 FQNENV. V was clipped by 7 bases and J by 6 bases, with 21 bases between them. The CDR3 runs 15 residues. The CDR3 spells CASTTSLTGTHGYTF. The CDR3 DNA follows: TGTGCCAGCACCACCTCCCTGACAGGAACTCATGGCTACACCTTC.

As concerns this clone: A read error may account for a junction end that differs from germline. The V and J genes are TRBV5-6 and TRBJ1-4; perhaps TRBD1 as D (6 bases). This CDR3 is 15 amino acids long. Germline loops: CDR1 SGHDT, CDR2 YYEEEE. CDR3 sequence: CASSLVGATNEKLFF. Written as DNA, the CDR3 is TGTGCCAGCAGCTTGGTGGGGGCAACAAATGAAAAACTGTTTTTT.

Of note for this clone: An end of the junction does not agree with germline; a read error may underlie this. The V and J genes are TRBV4-1 and TRBJ2-7; no reliable D call. This CDR3 spans 11 amino acids. The germline CDR1 and CDR2 sequences are MGHRA and YSYEKL. The CDR3 here is CASSQVQVTCF. DNA for the CDR3: TGCGCCAGCAGCCAAGTTCAGGTAACCTGCTTC.

This chain connects TRBV25-1 to TRBJ1-4, with TRBD1 identical over 7 bases. This CDR3 contains 16 residues. Trimming removed 8 bases from V and 3 bases from J; junction bases left unmatched: 12. Germline lookup yields CDR1 MGHDK and CDR2 SYGVNS. The CDR3 protein is CASPYPDRDPNEKLFF. The DNA of the CDR3 is TGTGCCAGCCCCTACCCCGACAGGGATCCTAATGAAAAACTGTTTTTT.

The rearrangement links TRBV27 to TRBJ1-6; TRBD1 is a possible D gene (5 bases). This CDR3 comprises 16 residues. With 5 bases removed from V and 4 bases from J, the gap between germline ends came to 15 bases. Per the germline V gene, CDR1 is MNHEY and CDR2 is SMNVEV (reference sequence). The CDR3 reads CASSDEGVFYNSPLHF. CDR3 bases: TGTGCCAGCAGTGATGAAGGGGTCTTTTATAATTCACCCCTCCACTTT.

This rearrangement joins TRBV11-3 to TRBJ2-1; perhaps TRBD1 as D (6 bases). V lost 1 base, J lost 7 bases, and 11 bases lay in between. Germline values: CDR1 SGHNT, CDR2 YENEEA. The length of the CDR3 is 14 residues. The CDR3 spells CASSLASTGNEQFF. In DNA form, the CDR3 reads TGTGCCAGCAGCTTAGCAAGTACAGGGAATGAGCAGTTCTTC.

The chain is built from TRBV2 and TRBJ2-1; D possibly corresponds to TRBD1 (6 bases). V was shortened by 6 bases and J by 11 bases, with 17 bases between the two germline ends. The length of the CDR3 is 13 residues. CDR1 is SNHLY, CDR2 FYNNEI, per germline. The CDR3 sequence is CASSSGGGYQQFF. The CDR3 DNA is TGTGCCAGCAGCTCTGGGGGCGGTTATCAGCAGTTCTTC.

The chain has TRBV11-2 and TRBJ2-5; 7 bases align to TRBD1. The CDR3 has 13 amino acids. Germline CDR1 and CDR2: SGHAT and FQNNGV. V lost 7 bases to trimming and J lost 4 bases; unmatched junction nucleotides: 6. The CDR3 coding sequence is TGTGCCAGCACCGTCAACAGGGGAGAGACCCAGTACTTC. Its translation is CASTVNRGETQYF.

Comment on this clone: Other nucleotide sequences from this sample produce the same CDR3. The rearrangement links TRBV30 to TRBJ2-5, with a weak D call TRBD2 (7 bases). The V end lost 0 bases, the J end lost 1 base, and 9 bases lay between the germline ends. The CDR3 runs to 14 residues. Per germline, CDR1 GTSNPN and CDR2 SVGIG (reference sequence). The CDR3: CAWSVRGAQETQYF. CDR3 coding DNA: TGTGCCTGGAGTGTACGGGGGGCCCAAGAGACCCAGTACTTC.

V is TRBV7-2 and J is TRBJ1-4; weak D call: TRBD1 (6 bases). Trimming removed 6 bases from V and 0 bases from J, with 11 bases in between. This CDR3 region has 15 residues. Germline V gene lookup returns CDR1 SGHTA and CDR2 FQGNSA. The CDR3 spells CASSLDRATNEKLFF. The DNA for the CDR3 is TGTGCCAGCAGTCTGGACAGAGCAACTAATGAAAAACTGTTTTTT.

V and J are TRBV6-6 and TRBJ2-5; 7 positions agree with TRBD2. The CDR3 runs to 13 residues. CDR1 and CDR2 from the germline V gene are MNHNY and SVGAGI (reference sequence). V dropped 6 bases and J dropped 3; count of bases not matched to a gene: 4. The CDR3: CASRSAGEETQYF. The CDR3 nucleotides are TGTGCCAGCAGGTCCGCGGGGGAAGAGACCCAGTACTTC.

J is TRBJ2-7 and V is TRBV28; the match to TRBD1 covers 7 bases. This CDR3 has 15 residues. CDR1 and CDR2 from the germline V gene are MDHEN and SYDVKM. With V trimmed by 2 bases and J by 3 bases, 7 bases remained unmatched. DNA of the CDR3: TGTGCCAGCAGTTTAAGAGGGGGCGCTGGCTACGAGCAGTACTTC. Its protein is CASSLRGGAGYEQYF.

The CDR3 is CASSVDWRGSYNEQFF. CDR3 nucleotide sequence: TGTGCCAGCAGCGTAGATTGGCGGGGCTCCTACAATGAGCAGTTCTTC. The chain combines TRBV9 with TRBJ2-1; a possible D gene is TRBD2 (6 bases). The CDR3 sequence is 16 residues long. The germline V and J ends were trimmed by 0 bases and 0 bases, with 10 bases remaining between them. Per germline, CDR1 SGDLS and CDR2 YYNGEE. Drawing the rest from reference TRBV9 and TRBJ2-1, the complete variable domain is DSGVTQTPKHLITATGQRVTLRCSPRSGDLSVYWYQQSLDQGLQFLIQYYNGEERAKGNILERFSAQQFPDLHSELNLSSLELGDSALYFCASSVDWRGSYNEQFFGPGTRLTVL.

The rearrangement links TRBV5-1 to TRBJ2-1; 8 bases agree with TRBD2. The CDR3 sequence is 15 residues long. Germline CDR1 reads SGHRS; CDR2 reads YFSETQ. Trimming cost V 3 bases and J 2 bases; bases outside gene matches: 4. CDR3 nucleotides: TGCGCCAGCAGCTCAGACGGGGGGGCCTACAATGAGCAGTTCTTC. Translation gives CASSSDGGAYNEQFF.

The chain carries TRBV10-3 and TRBJ2-5, with 9 positions matching TRBD1. This CDR3 comprises 11 residues. J gave up 5 bases and V 10 bases, and 2 bases lay outside the gene matches. Germline V lookup: CDR1 ENHRY, CDR2 SYGVKD. CDR3 sequence reads: CASGTGETQYF. The CDR3 coding sequence is TGTGCCAGCGGGACAGGGGAGACCCAGTACTTC.